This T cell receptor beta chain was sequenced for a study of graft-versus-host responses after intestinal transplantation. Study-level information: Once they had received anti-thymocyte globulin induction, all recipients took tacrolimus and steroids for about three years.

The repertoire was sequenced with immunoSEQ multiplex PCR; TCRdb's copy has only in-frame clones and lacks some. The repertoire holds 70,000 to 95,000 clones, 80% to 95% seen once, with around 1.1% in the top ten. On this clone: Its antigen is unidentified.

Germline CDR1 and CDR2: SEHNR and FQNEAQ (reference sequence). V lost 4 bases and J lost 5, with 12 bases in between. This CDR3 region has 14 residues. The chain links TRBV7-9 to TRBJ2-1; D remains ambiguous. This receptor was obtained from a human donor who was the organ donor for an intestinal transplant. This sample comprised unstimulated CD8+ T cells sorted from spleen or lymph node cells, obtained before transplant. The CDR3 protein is CASSSIAINNEQFF. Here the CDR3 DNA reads TGTGCCAGCAGCTCCATCGCGATTAACAATGAGCAGTTCTTC.